This T cell receptor (beta chain) came from a study of T cell responses to AZD1222 COVID-19 vaccine. Study-wide results and limits: Clonal diversity was possibly underestimated, and white British individuals and females predominated among donors.

Notes on this clone: Its antigen is currently unknown.

The protocol was immunoSEQ multiplex PCR, while the TCRdb copy is restricted to in-frame clones and leaves out a portion. The table lists 140,000 to 150,000 clones, about 89% of them singletons. This clonotype originated in an adult in good health. The source material was peripheral blood, sampled on day 0 of AZD1222 vaccination.

CDR3 sequence (DNA): TGCAGCGTTGGGCTCTCAGGGGTTAATGAGCAGTTCTTC. The encoded protein is CSVGLSGVNEQFF. The chain employs TRBV29-1 and TRBJ2-1; a possible D gene is TRBD1 (6 bases). This CDR3 region has 13 residues. With 4 bases removed from V and 7 bases from J, the gap between germline ends came to 14 bases. Germline loops: CDR1 SQVTM, CDR2 ANQGSEA.